Included here is one TCR beta chain sequence, with context. It lacks a known antigen. There are no base qualities to consult, and no much larger clone falls within one base. Library preparation used 5' RACE. TCRdb lists the instrument as Illumina HiSeq 2500. The second PCR ran for roughly 7 to 11 cycles and used a J-beta primer mix along with a sample-barcoded 5' primer. A unique molecular identifier was introduced onto each TCR beta cDNA molecule by a template-switch 5' adaptor carrying 12 random nucleotides. Each sample yielded at least 3 million CDR3-containing paired-end reads. The Mint cDNA synthesis kit, primed by a TRBC-specific oligonucleotide, was used to synthesize first-strand cDNA from all RNA. Following uracil-DNA glycosylase treatment, all cDNA underwent a first 18-cycle PCR with the universal primers M1SS and BC2_uni_R. Under the source paper's analysis protocol: For normalization, 1 million high-quality reads were randomly selected from each sample, with every read carrying a distinct molecular identifier. Instead of being binned into consensus sequences, reads with shared molecular identifiers were discarded. CDR3 identification, clonotype clustering and error correction used MiTCR with a Q25 quality threshold and the strictest error-elimination algorithm. A nonparametric unseen species model using Euler transformation provided a lower-bound estimate of total TCR beta diversity. Using fastp trimming at Q25 and MiXCR clonotype assembly, TCRdb reanalyzed the public sequencing data and kept in-frame beta chains. Each entry merges the rows of one CDR3 protein and shows their most common DNA and genes. For this entry, the V and J calls and clone size follow TCRdb and not the study's own pipeline. For this sample there are around 1.5 million distinct CDR3 sequences; approximately 42% appear just once. Of the sample, less than 8% is held by the ten largest clones.

The donors were under 40 Caucasian individuals from Russia, aged roughly 6 to 100 years, who were systemically healthy. Each donor gave ten milliliters of peripheral blood, drawn into EDTA-treated Vacutainer tubes. PBMCs were isolated by Ficoll-Paque density-gradient centrifugation, with at least 6 million obtained per sample. Trizol reagent was used to extract total RNA from the PBMCs, yielding at least 6 micrograms per sample. The percentages of naive CD45RAhigh/CD27high T cells were determined by flow cytometry on a PBMC aliquot from every donor. V is pruned by 4 bases and J by 4 bases, leaving 7 bases of the junction without a gene match. Counted from cysteine to phenylalanine, this CDR3 has 16 amino acids. This entry keeps only the CDR3 DNA: 48 bases, framed from base 1. The germline V gene (reference sequence) specifies SEHNR as CDR1 and FQNEAQ as CDR2. These data are taken from a study of blood T cells in healthy people across ages (dated by TCRdb to 2014 to 2015). The study in broad terms: In model experiments, template switching captured about one uniquely barcoded TCR beta cDNA molecule for every two T cells. Two additional independent replicas of 1 million unique cDNA reads from the same blood draw were analyzed for two donors (one aged 18 to 30 and one aged 80 or older). To avoid experimental bias, donors of different ages were distributed randomly across sequencing lanes. The study measured age-related changes in TCR beta repertoire diversity using deep sequencing normalized with unique cDNA molecular identifiers. Donors were grouped into four age groups: young (average approximately 15 years), middle-aged (39), aged (roughly 67) and long-lived (about 89).

Beyond this particular receptor, the publication reports: Observed TCR beta diversity per million T cells fell roughly linearly with age, and a significant reduction was already apparent by age roughly 41. Estimates of total diversity based on one million sequenced T cells were considered lower bounds and underestimates. Conclusive comparison of naive and antigen-experienced compartments was prevented by the profiling of bulk unsorted PBMCs. The percentage of naive T cells measured by flow cytometry correlated strongly with observed TCR beta diversity. Because the CMV infection status of the donors was unknown, age-related changes in expanded clonotypes may potentially have been confounded. Compared with the aged group, the long-lived group had more naive CD4+ T cells, fewer expanded clones and increased TCR diversity, suggesting age selection.

The specimen was blood. This sequence was found in a woman younger than 35 in good health. The chain links TRBV7-9 with TRBJ2-1, with 10 bases in between that match TRBD2. The DNA reads TGTGCCAGCAGCTACTTTCTAGCGGGAGTTTACAATGAGCAGTTCTTC. Its coded protein is CASSYFLAGVYNEQFF. With the portions outside the CDR3 filled from the reference TRBV7-9 and TRBJ2-1 genes, the complete variable region becomes DTGVSQNPRHKITKRGQNVTFRCDPISEHNRLYWYRQTLGQGPEFLTYFQNEAQLEKSRLLSDRFSAERPKGSFSTLEIQRTEQGDSAMYLCASSYFLAGVYNEQFFGPGTRLTVL.